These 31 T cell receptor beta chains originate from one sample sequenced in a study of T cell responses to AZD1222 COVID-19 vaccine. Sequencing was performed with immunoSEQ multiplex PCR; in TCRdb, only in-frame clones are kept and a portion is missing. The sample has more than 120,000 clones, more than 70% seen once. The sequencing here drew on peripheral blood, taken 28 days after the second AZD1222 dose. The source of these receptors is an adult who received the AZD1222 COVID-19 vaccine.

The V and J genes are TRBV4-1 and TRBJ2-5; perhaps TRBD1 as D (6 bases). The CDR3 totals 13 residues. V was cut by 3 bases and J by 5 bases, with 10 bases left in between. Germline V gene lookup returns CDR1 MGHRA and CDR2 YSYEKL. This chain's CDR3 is CASSQGARETQYF. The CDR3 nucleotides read TGCGCCAGCAGCCAGGGGGCGCGCGAGACCCAGTACTTC.

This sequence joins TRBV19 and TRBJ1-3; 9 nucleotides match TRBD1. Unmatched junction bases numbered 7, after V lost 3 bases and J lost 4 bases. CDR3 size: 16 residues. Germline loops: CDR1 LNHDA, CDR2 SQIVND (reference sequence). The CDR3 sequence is CASSMAQGAPGNTIYF. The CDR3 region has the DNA TGTGCCAGTAGTATGGCACAGGGGGCGCCCGGAAACACCATATATTTT.

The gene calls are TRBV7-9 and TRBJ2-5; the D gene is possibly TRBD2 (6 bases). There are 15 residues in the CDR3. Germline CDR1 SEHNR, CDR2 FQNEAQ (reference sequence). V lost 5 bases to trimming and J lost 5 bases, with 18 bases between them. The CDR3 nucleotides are TGTGCCAGCAGCCAGCCGGGACTTGGGGCGGAGACCCAGTACTTC. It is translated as CASSQPGLGAETQYF.

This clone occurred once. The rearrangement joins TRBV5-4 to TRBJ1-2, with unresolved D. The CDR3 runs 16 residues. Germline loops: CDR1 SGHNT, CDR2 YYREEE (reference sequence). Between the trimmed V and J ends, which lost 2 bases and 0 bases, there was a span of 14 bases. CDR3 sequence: CASSLAGGRANYGYTF. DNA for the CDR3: TGTGCCAGCAGCTTAGCGGGCGGAAGAGCTAACTATGGCTACACCTTC.

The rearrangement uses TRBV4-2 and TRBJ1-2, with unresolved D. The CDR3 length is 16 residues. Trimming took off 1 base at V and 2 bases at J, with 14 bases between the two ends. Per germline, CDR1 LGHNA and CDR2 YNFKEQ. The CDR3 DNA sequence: TGTGCCAGCAGCCAAGTCGGAGGGCCACTAAACTATGGCTACACCTTC. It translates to CASSQVGGPLNYGYTF.

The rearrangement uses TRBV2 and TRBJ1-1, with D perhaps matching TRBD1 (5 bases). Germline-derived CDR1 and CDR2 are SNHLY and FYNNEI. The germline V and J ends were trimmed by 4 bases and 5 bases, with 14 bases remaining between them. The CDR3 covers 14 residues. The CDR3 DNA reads TGTGCCAGCAGTGCCCGGCTGGGGGGGACTGAAGCTTTCTTT. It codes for CASSARLGGTEAFF. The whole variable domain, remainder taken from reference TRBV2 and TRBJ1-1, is EPEVTQTPSHQVTQMGQEVILRCVPISNHLYFYWYRQILGQKVEFLVSFYNNEISEKSEIFDDQFSVERPDGSNFTLKIRSTKLEDSAMYFCASSARLGGTEAFFGQGTRLTVV.

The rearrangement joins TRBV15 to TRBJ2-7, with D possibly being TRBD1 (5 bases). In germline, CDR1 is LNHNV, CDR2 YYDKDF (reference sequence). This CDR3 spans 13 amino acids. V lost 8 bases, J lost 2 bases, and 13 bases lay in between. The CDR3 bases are TGTGCCACCGGGCGCGCGGACACCTACGAGCAGTACTTC. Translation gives CATGRADTYEQYF.

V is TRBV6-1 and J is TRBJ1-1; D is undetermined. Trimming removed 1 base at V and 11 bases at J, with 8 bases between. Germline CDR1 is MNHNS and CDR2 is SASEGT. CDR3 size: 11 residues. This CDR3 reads CASSEGRSAFF. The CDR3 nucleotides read TGTGCCAGCAGTGAAGGGCGCAGCGCTTTCTTT.

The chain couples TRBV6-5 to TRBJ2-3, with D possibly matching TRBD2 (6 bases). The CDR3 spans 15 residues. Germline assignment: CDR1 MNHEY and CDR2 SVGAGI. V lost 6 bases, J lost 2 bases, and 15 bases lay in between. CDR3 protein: CASRGDLRDTDTQYF. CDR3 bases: TGTGCCAGCAGGGGGGACTTGCGGGACACAGATACGCAGTATTTT.

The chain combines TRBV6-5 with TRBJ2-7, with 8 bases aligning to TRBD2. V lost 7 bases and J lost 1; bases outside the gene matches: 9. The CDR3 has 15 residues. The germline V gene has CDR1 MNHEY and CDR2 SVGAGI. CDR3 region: CASIRTSGYSYEQYF. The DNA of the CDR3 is TGTGCCAGCATTCGAACTAGCGGTTATTCCTACGAGCAGTACTTC.

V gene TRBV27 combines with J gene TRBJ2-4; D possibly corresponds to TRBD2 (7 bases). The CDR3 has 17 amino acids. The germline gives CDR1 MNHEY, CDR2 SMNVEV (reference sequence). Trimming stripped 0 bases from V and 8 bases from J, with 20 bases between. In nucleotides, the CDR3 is TGTGCCAGCAGTTTATCCGGCAGCGGGATTAGGGGGGACATTCAGTACTTC. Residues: CASSLSGSGIRGDIQYF.

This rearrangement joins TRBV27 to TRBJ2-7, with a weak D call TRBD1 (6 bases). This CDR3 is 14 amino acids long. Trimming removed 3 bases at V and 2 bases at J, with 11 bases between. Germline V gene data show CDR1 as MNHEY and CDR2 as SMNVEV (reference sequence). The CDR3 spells CASSFRDTAYEQYF. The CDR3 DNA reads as TGTGCCAGCAGTTTCCGGGACACCGCCTACGAGCAGTACTTC.

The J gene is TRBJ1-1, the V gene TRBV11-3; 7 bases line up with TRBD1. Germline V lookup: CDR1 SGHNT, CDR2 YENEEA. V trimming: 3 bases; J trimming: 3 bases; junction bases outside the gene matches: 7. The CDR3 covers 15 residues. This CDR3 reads CASSFVTGDDTEAFF. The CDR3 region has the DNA TGTGCCAGCAGCTTCGTCACAGGGGATGACACTGAAGCTTTCTTT.

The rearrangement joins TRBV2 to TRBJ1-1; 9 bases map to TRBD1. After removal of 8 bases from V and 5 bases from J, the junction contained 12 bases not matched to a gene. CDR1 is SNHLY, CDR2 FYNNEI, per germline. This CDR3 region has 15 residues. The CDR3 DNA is TGTGCCAGCCTACGCCCACAGGGGGCCGATACTGAAGCTTTCTTT. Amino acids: CASLRPQGADTEAFF.

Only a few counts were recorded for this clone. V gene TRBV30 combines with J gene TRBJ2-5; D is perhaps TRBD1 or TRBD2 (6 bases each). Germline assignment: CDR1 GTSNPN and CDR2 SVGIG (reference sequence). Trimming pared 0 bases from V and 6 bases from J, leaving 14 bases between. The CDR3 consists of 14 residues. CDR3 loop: CAWSVPGAVKTQYF. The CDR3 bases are TGTGCCTGGAGTGTACCGGGGGCCGTGAAGACCCAGTACTTC.

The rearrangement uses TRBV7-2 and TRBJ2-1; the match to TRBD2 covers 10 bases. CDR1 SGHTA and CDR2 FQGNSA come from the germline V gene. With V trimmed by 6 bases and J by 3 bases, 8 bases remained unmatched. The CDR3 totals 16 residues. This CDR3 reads CASRQSGLADYNEQFF. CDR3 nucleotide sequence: TGTGCCAGCAGACAATCAGGACTAGCGGACTACAATGAGCAGTTCTTC.

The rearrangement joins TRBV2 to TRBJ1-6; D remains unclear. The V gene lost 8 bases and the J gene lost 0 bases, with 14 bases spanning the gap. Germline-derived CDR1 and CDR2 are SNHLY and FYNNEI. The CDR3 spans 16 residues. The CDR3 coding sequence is TGTGCCAGCGAGGGCTTCAGGAGCTCCTATAATTCACCCCTCCACTTT. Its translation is CASEGFRSSYNSPLHF.

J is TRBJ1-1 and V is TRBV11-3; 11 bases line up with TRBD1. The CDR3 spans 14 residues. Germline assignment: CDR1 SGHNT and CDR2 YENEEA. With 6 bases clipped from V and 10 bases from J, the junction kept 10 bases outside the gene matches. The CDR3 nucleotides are TGTGCCAGCAGGCATGGACAGGGGGCCTTGGGAGCTTTCTTT. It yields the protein CASRHGQGALGAFF.

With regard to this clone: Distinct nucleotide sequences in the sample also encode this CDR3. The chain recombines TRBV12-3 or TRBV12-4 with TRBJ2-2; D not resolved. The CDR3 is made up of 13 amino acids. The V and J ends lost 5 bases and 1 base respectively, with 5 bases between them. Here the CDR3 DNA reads TGTGCCAGCAGTCTCCTGAACACCGGGGAGCTGTTTTTT. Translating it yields CASSLLNTGELFF.

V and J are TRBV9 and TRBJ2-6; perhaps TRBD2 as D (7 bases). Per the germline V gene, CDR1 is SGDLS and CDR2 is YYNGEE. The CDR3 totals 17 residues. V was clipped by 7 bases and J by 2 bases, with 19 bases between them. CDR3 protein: CASAVGGLLAGANVLTF. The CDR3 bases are TGTGCCAGCGCGGTCGGGGGGCTATTAGCTGGGGCCAACGTCCTGACTTTC.

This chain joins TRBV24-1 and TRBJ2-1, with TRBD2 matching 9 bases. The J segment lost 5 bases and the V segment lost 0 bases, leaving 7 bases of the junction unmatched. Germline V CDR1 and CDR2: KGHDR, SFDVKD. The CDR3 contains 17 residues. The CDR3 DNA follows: TGTGCCACCAGTGATTTGCCGGCGGGGGGGTATAACAATGAGCAGTTCTTC. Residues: CATSDLPAGGYNNEQFF.

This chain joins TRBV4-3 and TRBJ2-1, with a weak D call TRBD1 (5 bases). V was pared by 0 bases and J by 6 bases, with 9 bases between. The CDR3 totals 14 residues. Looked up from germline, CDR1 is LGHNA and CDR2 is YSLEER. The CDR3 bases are TGCGCCAGCAGCCAAGAGAATAGGGGCAATGAGCAGTTCTTC. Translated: CASSQENRGNEQFF.

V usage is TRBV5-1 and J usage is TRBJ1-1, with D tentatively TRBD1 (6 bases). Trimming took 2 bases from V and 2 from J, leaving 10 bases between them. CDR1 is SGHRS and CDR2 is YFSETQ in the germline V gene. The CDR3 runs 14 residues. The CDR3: CASSFGTTNTEAFF. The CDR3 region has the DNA TGCGCCAGCAGCTTTGGGACAACAAACACTGAAGCTTTCTTT.

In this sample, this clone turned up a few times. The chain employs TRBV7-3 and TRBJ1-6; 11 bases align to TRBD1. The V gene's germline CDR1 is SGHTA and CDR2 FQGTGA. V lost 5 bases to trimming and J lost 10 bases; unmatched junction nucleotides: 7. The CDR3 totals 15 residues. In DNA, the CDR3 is TGTGCCAGCAGCCAAGAGGGACAGGGGGGCTCACCCCTCCACTTT. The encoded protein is CASSQEGQGGSPLHF.

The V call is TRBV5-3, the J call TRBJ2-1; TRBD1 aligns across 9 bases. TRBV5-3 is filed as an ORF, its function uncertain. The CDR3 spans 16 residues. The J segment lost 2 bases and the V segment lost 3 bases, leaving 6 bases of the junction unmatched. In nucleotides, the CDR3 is TGTGCCAGAAGCTGGACAGGGGAAAAGGCCTACAATGAGCAGTTCTTC. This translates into CARSWTGEKAYNEQFF.

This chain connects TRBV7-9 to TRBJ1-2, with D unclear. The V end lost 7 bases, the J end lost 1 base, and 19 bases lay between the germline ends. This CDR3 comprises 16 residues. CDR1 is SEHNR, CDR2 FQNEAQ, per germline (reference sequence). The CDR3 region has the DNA TGTGCCAGCAAGATACCCCCCCCTCACGGTAACTATGGCTACACCTTC. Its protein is CASKIPPPHGNYGYTF.

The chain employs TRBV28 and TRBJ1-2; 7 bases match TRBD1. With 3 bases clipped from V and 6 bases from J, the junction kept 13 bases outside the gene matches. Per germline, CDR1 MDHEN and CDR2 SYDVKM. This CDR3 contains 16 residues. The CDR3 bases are TGTGCCAGCAGTTTTAGGGGGGCAAGGGGGCGAGATGGCTACACCTTC. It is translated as CASSFRGARGRDGYTF.

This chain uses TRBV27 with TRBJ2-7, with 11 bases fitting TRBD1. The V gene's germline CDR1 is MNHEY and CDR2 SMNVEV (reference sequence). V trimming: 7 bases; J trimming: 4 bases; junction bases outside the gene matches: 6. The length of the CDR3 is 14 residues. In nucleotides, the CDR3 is TGTGCCAGCACCCGGACAGGGGGCCTGTACGAGCAGTACTTC. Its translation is CASTRTGGLYEQYF.

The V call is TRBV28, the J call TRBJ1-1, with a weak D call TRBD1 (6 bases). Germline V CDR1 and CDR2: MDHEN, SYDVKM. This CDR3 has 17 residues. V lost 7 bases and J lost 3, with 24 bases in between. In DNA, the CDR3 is TGTGCCAGCACTACCTCGACAGGTCGGGTTAGGGACACTGAAGCTTTCTTT. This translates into CASTTSTGRVRDTEAFF. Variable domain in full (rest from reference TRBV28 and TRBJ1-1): DVKVTQSSRYLVKRTGEKVFLECVQDMDHENMFWYRQDPGLGLRLIYFSYDVKMKEKGDIPEGYSVSREKKERFSLILESASTNQTSMYLCASTTSTGRVRDTEAFFGQGTRLTVV.

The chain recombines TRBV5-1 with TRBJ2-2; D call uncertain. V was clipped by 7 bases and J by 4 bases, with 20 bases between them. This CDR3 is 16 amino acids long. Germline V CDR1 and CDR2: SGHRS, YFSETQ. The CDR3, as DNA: TGCGCCAGCGGCCACAGTTTGTCAGCGCCCACCGGGGAGCTGTTTTTT. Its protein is CASGHSLSAPTGELFF.

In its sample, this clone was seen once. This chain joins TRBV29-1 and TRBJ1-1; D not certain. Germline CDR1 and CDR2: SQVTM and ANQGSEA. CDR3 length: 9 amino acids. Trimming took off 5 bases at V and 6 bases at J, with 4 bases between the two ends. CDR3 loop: CSVSPEAFF. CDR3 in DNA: TGCAGCGTTAGCCCTGAAGCTTTCTTT.